The sequence of this T cell receptor beta chain was determined in a study of T-cell memory formation after mild COVID-19. Study observations and caveats: CD4+ clones that contracted lay mainly in CM and EM; CD8+ ones lay in EMRA.

V was cut by 3 bases and J by 3 bases, with 8 bases left in between. Per the germline V gene, CDR1 is LGHDT and CDR2 is YNNKEL (reference sequence). The CDR3 is 13 amino acids. TCR alpha and TCR beta cDNA libraries carrying sample barcodes and UMIs were produced by 5'RACE using constant-segment primers. TCRdb independently ran MiXCR on the 5' RACE reads; one entry per CDR3 protein. The data hold some 40,000 distinct CDR3 sequences, with 5.5% to 7% observed a single time. This clonotype has just a few counts. Its matching antigen is unknown. Sequencing input: PBMCs or a T cell subset sorted from them (not recorded which). The sequence was obtained from an adult who had mild COVID-19 (a few samples of this study predate the infection). Cell type and time point are not known. The V and J genes are TRBV3-1 and TRBJ2-5, with TRBD1 as a possible D gene (5 bases). CDR3 loop: CASSHRQKETQYF. The CDR3 DNA is TGTGCCAGCAGCCATAGACAGAAAGAGACCCAGTACTTC.